The 10 T cell receptor beta chains below all came from one sample that was sequenced in a study of T cells after yellow fever vaccination. A single record per CDR3 protein comes from TCRdb applying MiXCR to the 5' RACE reads. The sample carries a few hundred thousand distinct CDR3 sequences, under 7.5% recorded once. The material sequenced was PBMCs, taken 5 days after the yellow fever booster vaccination. The receptor set was obtained from a man under 40 who received the YFV17D yellow fever vaccine.

This clonotype was observed a few times. The chain joins TRBV12-3 or TRBV12-4 to TRBJ1-5, with D hard to call. The CDR3 has 13 residues. The V and J ends lost 7 bases and 4 bases respectively, with 11 bases between them. The chain's CDR3 is CASNPAGNQPQHF. In nucleotides, the CDR3 is TGTGCCAGCAACCCGGCGGGAAATCAGCCCCAGCATTTT.

This clonotype has at least ten counts. The chain recombines TRBV5-1 with TRBJ2-7; D is uncertain. Germline V CDR1 and CDR2: SGHRS, YFSETQ. Trimming stripped 1 base from V and 4 bases from J, with 12 bases between. The CDR3 sequence is 14 residues long. This CDR3 is CASSLLDSGYEQYF. CDR3 in DNA: TGCGCCAGCAGCTTGCTTGATTCCGGATACGAGCAGTACTTC.

The chain combines TRBV6-2 or TRBV6-3 with TRBJ2-1; 7 bases align to TRBD2. The CDR3 contains 21 residues. V lost 5 bases to trimming and J lost 1 base; unmatched junction nucleotides: 23. CDR1 and CDR2 from the germline V gene are MNHEY and SVGEGT. The CDR3 coding sequence is TGTGCCAGCAGTCCCTATATCCGATCCGGAGCAGCGGGGAATTCCTACAATGAGCAGTTCTTC. Protein sequence: CASSPYIRSGAAGNSYNEQFF.

The gene calls are TRBV18 and TRBJ2-7; TRBD1 aligns across 7 bases. The CDR3 runs to 15 residues. V lost 5 bases and J lost 2; bases outside the gene matches: 9. Germline V gene data show CDR1 as KGHSH and CDR2 as LQKENI. CDR3 bases: TGTGCCAGCTCATCTACCGGGACAGCGACCTACGAGCAGTACTTC. Its translation: CASSSTGTATYEQYF.

The gene calls are TRBV6-1 and TRBJ1-5; TRBD1 aligns across 10 bases. The junction had 7 bases not matched to a gene; V was cut back by 6 bases and J by 5 bases. This CDR3 has 15 residues. Germline V gene data show CDR1 as MNHNS and CDR2 as SASEGT. CDR3: CASSSGTGDHQPQHF. CDR3 nucleotide sequence: TGTGCCAGCAGCTCCGGGACAGGGGACCATCAGCCCCAGCATTTT.

This clonotype has ten or more counts. The chain is built from TRBV7-9 and TRBJ2-2; no reliable D call. Germline V gene sequence: CDR1 SEHNR, CDR2 FQNEAQ (reference sequence). The V end lost 2 bases, the J end lost 6 bases, and 7 bases lay between the germline ends. CDR3 length: 13 amino acids. CDR3 residues: CASSLSDPGELFF. The DNA of the CDR3 is TGTGCCAGCAGCTTAAGCGATCCCGGGGAGCTGTTTTTT.

The chain has TRBV7-9 and TRBJ1-2, with D tentatively TRBD1 (5 bases). Trimming took off 0 bases at V and 3 bases at J, with 8 bases between the two ends. CDR1 is SEHNR and CDR2 is FQNEAQ in the germline V gene (reference sequence). This CDR3 contains 14 residues. The CDR3 region is CASSLAGLDYGYTF. Here the CDR3 DNA reads TGTGCCAGCAGCTTAGCGGGACTGGACTATGGCTACACCTTC.

This clonotype appeared many times. This rearrangement joins TRBV20-1 to TRBJ2-3; D uncertain. Germline assignment: CDR1 DFQATT and CDR2 SNEGSKA (reference sequence). The V end was cut by 1 base, the J end by 0 bases, with 11 bases between. The CDR3 is 15 residues long. Here the CDR3 reads CSARVIDRSTDTQYF. The DNA for the CDR3 is TGCAGTGCTAGAGTTATTGACCGGAGCACAGATACGCAGTATTTT.

The sample holds a few counts of this clonotype. V usage is TRBV15 and J usage is TRBJ2-3; D may correspond to TRBD1 or TRBD2 (5 bases each). Germline values: CDR1 LNHNV, CDR2 YYDKDF (reference sequence). The CDR3 totals 15 residues. Trimming took 0 bases from V and 8 from J, leaving 15 bases between them. The CDR3 bases are TGTGCCACCAGCAGAGATCGGGACGGGGTTACTACGCAGTATTTT. It specifies CATSRDRDGVTTQYF.

In this sample, this clonotype turned up many times. The chain couples TRBV6-1 to TRBJ2-7, with D tentatively TRBD1 (6 bases). The length of the CDR3 is 13 residues. V was cut by 5 bases and J by 3 bases, with 11 bases left in between. The germline V gene has CDR1 MNHNS and CDR2 SASEGT. In nucleotides, the CDR3 is TGTGCCAGCAGTCGGGGACATAACTACGAGCAGTACTTC. It specifies CASSRGHNYEQYF.